These 27 T cell receptor beta chains share one sample of origin, sequenced in a study of tumor and adjacent non-tumor tissue in lung cancer. TCRbeta libraries were built with three rounds of nested PCR, modified from ARM-PCR. TCRdb analysed the multiplex PCR reads with MiXCR anew, one entry per CDR3 protein. The table has roughly 66,000 distinct CDR3 sequences, approximately 73% seen once. No cell sorting was done before RNA was extracted from the tissue. Sequencing was done on a sample of lung tumor tissue. The receptors here all came from a man aged 55 to 70 with non-small cell lung cancer.

A word on this clonotype: One end of the junction varies from germline; a read error may be responsible. The chain uses TRBV6-5 and TRBJ2-1; unclear D gene. The CDR3 has 12 residues. CDR1 is MNHEY and CDR2 is SVGAGI in the germline V gene. CDR3 sequence: CASTSSYNDQFF. The CDR3 DNA reads as TGTGCCAGCACTTCCAGCTACAATGATCAGTTCTTC.

On this clonotype: The conserved final phenylalanine or tryptophan is absent from the CDR3, which likely points to a read error. The CDR3 nucleotides read TGTGCCAGCAGTTACTCGACATGGCATGAGACCCAGTACTTA. It codes for CASSYSTWHETQYL. This chain uses TRBV6-5 with TRBJ2-5; D not resolved. From germline, CDR1 is MNHEY and CDR2 SVGAGI. This CDR3 is 14 amino acids long. V gave up 0 bases and J gave up 5 bases, with 10 bases separating them.

With regard to this clonotype: Relative to the germline gene, one junction end is altered; a read error may explain this. The gene calls are TRBV20-1 and TRBJ1-1; a weak D match, TRBD1 (5 bases). The CDR3 sequence is 13 residues long. From germline, CDR1 is DFQATT and CDR2 SNEGSKA (reference sequence). Here the CDR3 DNA reads TGCAGTGATAGATTGACAGAGAGATTTGGAGCTTTCTTT. This sequence encodes CSDRLTERFGAFF.

This clonotype has only a few counts. The J gene is TRBJ1-4, the V gene TRBV13; tentatively, D is TRBD1 (6 bases). V shed 4 bases and J shed 14 bases, with 17 bases lying between them. This CDR3 comprises 13 residues. In germline, CDR1 is PRHDT, CDR2 FYEKMQ (reference sequence). The CDR3 nucleotides are TGTGCCAGCAGCTCGTCCCAGGGACAAACTCTGTTTTTT. This gives the protein CASSSSQGQTLFF.

Concerning this clonotype: The conserved closing phenylalanine or tryptophan is absent in this CDR3, likely reflecting a read error. V is TRBV11-1 and J is TRBJ2-1; TRBD1 matches at 9 bases. The CDR3 length is 14 residues. Germline CDR1 is SGHAT and CDR2 is FQDESV (reference sequence). The trim removed 7 bases at V and 8 bases at J, leaving 9 bases unmatched. CDR3 amino acids: CASNLDRGRYEQFL. As DNA, the CDR3 is TGTGCCAGCAACTTGGACAGGGGACGGTATGAGCAGTTCTTA.

This CDR3 is CSARDPVRGGTDTQYF. DNA for the CDR3: TGCAGTGCTAGAGACCCAGTCAGGGGTGGCACAGATACGCAGTATTTT. The rearrangement links TRBV20-1 to TRBJ2-3; D might be TRBD1 (6 bases). Looked up from germline, CDR1 is DFQATT and CDR2 is SNEGSKA (reference sequence). V lost 0 bases, J lost 1 base, and 14 bases lay in between. This CDR3 contains 16 residues.

This clonotype has more than one count but fewer than ten. J is TRBJ2-3 and V is TRBV2; 9 bases line up with TRBD1. Unmatched junction bases numbered 4, after V lost 7 bases and J lost 2 bases. The CDR3 sequence is 14 residues long. From germline, CDR1 is SNHLY and CDR2 FYNNEI. CDR3 loop: CASIGDRDTDTQYF. CDR3 DNA sequence: TGTGCCAGCATCGGGGACAGGGACACAGATACGCAGTATTTT.

Concerning this clonotype itself: At one end the junction does not follow the germline gene, possibly because of a read error. This chain connects TRBV28 to TRBJ1-1; TRBD1 matches at 7 bases. Germline CDR1 is MDHEN and CDR2 is SYDVKM. The CDR3 runs to 12 residues. CDR3 residues: CDSSEGGREAFF. Written as DNA, the CDR3 is TGTGACAGCAGCGAAGGGGGCCGAGAAGCTTTCTTT.

Comment on this clonotype: It may be a read error: a sequence one base away is much more abundant. This rearrangement joins TRBV11-2 to TRBJ2-5, with 7 nucleotides matching TRBD2. CDR1 and CDR2 (germline): SGHAT, FQNNGV. This CDR3 comprises 15 residues. CDR3 in amino acids: CASSSRPGGQDTQYF. CDR3 bases: TGTGCCAGCAGCTCCCGCCCGGGAGGTCAAGATACCCAGTACTTC.

A single count supports this clonotype. Mismatch with germline at one junction end may stem from a read error. This chain links TRBV20-1 with TRBJ2-7, with TRBD2 as a possible D gene (6 bases). The CDR3 loop spans 12 amino acids. Germline CDR1 reads DFQATT; CDR2 reads SNEGSKA (reference sequence). The CDR3: CSATRELYEHNF. The DNA for the CDR3 is TGCAGTGCTACGCGGGAACTGTACGAGCATAACTTC.

To note about this clonotype: Relative to the germline gene, one junction end is altered; a read error may explain this. The V gene is TRBV10-1, the J gene TRBJ2-2, with D tentatively TRBD1 (5 bases). This CDR3 has 16 amino acids. Germline V lookup: CDR1 WNHNN, CDR2 SYGVQD (reference sequence). CDR3 region: CAITSPQGLDTGELFF. CDR3 nucleotides: TGTGCTATCACCTCGCCCCAGGGCCTGGACACCGGGGAGCTGTTTTTT.

As concerns this clonotype: Its ends do not fully match the called genes, so a read error is possible. The chain uses TRBV6-1 and TRBJ2-5; 7 nucleotides align to TRBD1. CDR1 is MNHNS, CDR2 SASEGT, per germline. The CDR3 loop spans 16 amino acids. CDR3 residues: CASSEFYRGKQETQYF. CDR3 in DNA: TGTGCCAGTAGTGAGTTCTACAGGGGCAAACAAGAGACCCAGTACTTC.

A word on this clonotype: Since no conserved phenylalanine or tryptophan closes the CDR3, a read error is the likely cause. The V gene is TRBV10-1, the J gene TRBJ2-1; 7 nucleotides line up with TRBD2. The CDR3 is made up of 15 amino acids. The germline V gene has CDR1 WNHNN and CDR2 SYGVQD (reference sequence). The CDR3 spells CASSSGTGVRDDQFL. DNA of the CDR3: TGCGCCAGCAGCAGCGGGACGGGGGTGAGGGATGACCAGTTCTTG.

The chain carries TRBV29-1 and TRBJ1-1; D is unclear. Germline loops: CDR1 SQVTM, CDR2 ANQGSEA. Deletions cut 2 bases from V and 13 bases from J, with 17 bases between. This CDR3 is built from 12 residues. The CDR3 spells CSVETTRKGDFF. The CDR3 DNA follows: TGCAGCGTTGAAACCACTCGGAAGGGAGATTTCTTT.

In this sample, this clonotype turned up many times. In DNA, the CDR3 is TGTGCCAGCAGCCCGGGGTCTAGCGGGTACAATGAGCAGTTCTTC. Translated, it gives CASSPGSSGYNEQFF. The genes are TRBV11-2 and TRBJ2-1; 8 bases are shared with TRBD2. V was pared by 5 bases and J by 4 bases, with 7 bases of the junction left unmatched. This CDR3 has 15 amino acids. CDR1 SGHAT and CDR2 FQNNGV come from the germline V gene.

The sample holds a few counts of this clonotype. This clone may be a read error of a much larger clone one base away. The chain links TRBV6-5 to TRBJ2-1; the D is unclear. In germline, CDR1 is MNHEY, CDR2 SVGAGI. The CDR3 extends over 14 amino acids. CDR3 loop: CVSSPRHLYNEQFF. Here the CDR3 DNA reads TGTGTCAGCAGCCCCCGGCACCTCTACAATGAGCAGTTCTTC.

The table lists this clonotype with a few counts. The CDR3 does not close with the conserved phenylalanine or tryptophan, likely indicating a read error. The DNA is omitted, as the CDR3 cannot be located on it reliably, and the CDR3 follows TCRdb's listing. This chain links TRBV6-5 with TRBJ2-7; TRBD1, the table's D call, lacks a check against the DNA. A total of 15 residues make up the CDR3, ends included. Per germline, CDR1 MNHEY and CDR2 SVGAGI. The chain's CDR3 is CASSYGAGMVYERYL.

This clonotype was detected only a few times. A much larger clone sits a single nucleotide away, making a read error possible. CDR3 coding DNA: TGCAGCGTTGGGGCAGGGGTATATCAGTCCCAGCATTTT. This gives the protein CSVGAGVYQSQHF. The gene calls are TRBV29-1 and TRBJ1-5; possible D gene TRBD1, 6 bases. The germline CDR1 and CDR2 sequences are SQVTM and ANQGSEA. This CDR3 is built from 13 residues.

As to this clonotype: Compared with germline, one end of the junction differs, possibly owing to a read error. The genes are TRBV10-2 and TRBJ2-1; tentative D call: TRBD2 (6 bases). The CDR3 totals 15 residues. CDR1 and CDR2 (germline): WSHSY, SAAADI. The CDR3 reads CANIGGEHTYNEPFF. As DNA, the CDR3 is TGCGCCAACATAGGAGGGGAACATACCTACAATGAGCCGTTCTTC.

Points on this clonotype: At one boundary the junction diverges from the germline segment, which might be a read error. The chain joins TRBV20-1 to TRBJ2-7; 15 positions match TRBD2. The germline V gene has CDR1 DFQATT and CDR2 SNEGSKA (reference sequence). The CDR3 has 16 amino acids. The CDR3 loop is CIARGLAGGRQYEQCF. The CDR3 DNA follows: TGCATTGCTAGAGGACTAGCGGGAGGGAGACAGTACGAGCAGTGCTTC.

As for this clonotype: This likely comes from a read error, as the CDR3 has no conserved phenylalanine or tryptophan at its end. The chain combines TRBV20-1 with TRBJ2-3; weak D call: TRBD2 (5 bases). The germline gives CDR1 DFQATT, CDR2 SNEGSKA (reference sequence). This CDR3 has 12 amino acids. Here the CDR3 DNA reads TGCAGTGCTACCGCTAGCATAGATACGCAGTATCTT. The encoded protein is CSATASIDTQYL.

The rearrangement links TRBV5-6 to TRBJ2-4, with 7 bases that match TRBD1. Germline values: CDR1 SGHDT, CDR2 YYEEEE. The CDR3 is made up of 14 amino acids. This chain's CDR3 is CAGSLNRDSVIQYF. In nucleotides, the CDR3 is TGTGCAGGCAGCTTGAACCGGGACAGCGTCATTCAGTACTTC.

The gene calls are TRBV7-9 and TRBJ2-5; 9 bases are shared with TRBD2. CDR3 length equals 15 residues. The V and J ends lost 0 bases and 5 bases, in that order; junction bases with no gene match: 4. Germline loops: CDR1 SEHNR, CDR2 FQNEAQ (reference sequence). For the CDR3, the DNA is TGTGCCAGCAGCTTAGCAGCGGGAGGCCATGAGACCCAGTACTTC. This gives the protein CASSLAAGGHETQYF.

This clonotype was found once. A junction end diverges from the germline sequence, so it may reflect a read error. The chain uses TRBV11-2 and TRBJ2-7, with 9 positions matching TRBD1. Per germline, CDR1 SGHAT and CDR2 FQNNGV. This CDR3 has 15 amino acids. The CDR3 protein is CASSMQRTGAYEQYF. CDR3 sequence (DNA): TGTGCCAGCAGCATGCAGAGGACAGGGGCCTACGAGCAATACTTC. The variable domain in full, completed from reference TRBV11-2 and TRBJ2-7, reads EAGVAQSPRYKIIEKRQSVAFWCNPISGHATLYWYQQILGQGPKLLIQFQNNGVVDDSQLPKDRFSAERLKGVDSTLKIQPAKLEDSAVYLCASSMQRTGAYEQYFGPGTRLTVT.

A note on this clonotype: This sequence may be a read error, since a much larger clone differs from it by one base. This chain joins TRBV20-1 and TRBJ2-1, with D hard to call. V shed 0 bases and J shed 3 bases, with 12 bases lying between them. The CDR3 extends over 15 amino acids. Germline values: CDR1 DFQATT, CDR2 SNEGSKA (reference sequence). The DNA of the CDR3 is TGCAGTGCTAGAGATCGCCTAGAGGTCTACAATGAGCAGTTCTTC. Its translation: CSARDRLEVYNEQFF.

The chain joins TRBV29-1 to TRBJ2-3; TRBD2 agrees at 7 bases. CDR1 and CDR2 (germline): SQVTM, ANQGSEA. The CDR3 length is 15 residues. J was trimmed by 4 bases and V by 3 bases; bases with no gene match: 10. The CDR3 reads CSVDGAGPIADTQYF. CDR3 nucleotide sequence: TGCAGCGTTGACGGAGCGGGGCCTATCGCAGATACGCAGTATTTT.

Worth noting for this clonotype: As the CDR3 is not closed by the conserved phenylalanine or tryptophan, this likely results from a read error. The V gene is TRBV29-1, the J gene TRBJ1-1, with TRBD1 identical over 7 bases. The CDR3 covers 13 residues. The junction had 16 bases not matched to a gene; V was cut back by 7 bases and J by 11 bases. Germline V gene data show CDR1 as SQVTM and CDR2 as ANQGSEA. The CDR3 is CSASAGGNNDAFS. The CDR3 nucleotides are TGCAGCGCCTCGGCAGGGGGGAACAATGACGCTTTCTCT.